This is a list of T cell receptor beta chains from one sample in a study of blood T cell repertoires in COVID-19. Repertoires were generated with immunoSEQ multiplex PCR, while TCRdb's copy carries only in-frame clones and drops some. The table lists around 38,000 clones, about nine tenths of them singletons. Sequences were obtained from peripheral blood. The receptors shown here come from a human donor in a cohort sampled during active COVID-19. The CDR3 runs from the conserved cysteine through the conserved F or W. A D gene is named only where the DNA matches it firmly. Size values are once, few and many counts, or a class for expanded clones, and some rows have none.

TRBD2	TRBV7-2	.	TRBJ2-3	TGTGCCAGCAGCTCTCAGCGGGGGGCAGATACGCAGTATTTT	CASSSQRGADTQYF
.	TRBV3-1/TRBV3-2	.	TRBJ1-1	TGTGCCAGCAGCCCCGCGGGGAGCACTGAAGCTTTCTTT	CASSPAGSTEAFF
.	TRBV7-2	.	TRBJ1-2	TGTGCCAGCAGCCCCCAAGGGTACGGAGGCCTTGGCTACACCTTC	CASSPQGYGGLGYTF
.	TRBV5-1	.	TRBJ2-3	TGCGCCAGCAGCGCAGGGGGCACAGATACGCAGTATTTT	CASSAGGTDTQYF
TRBD2	TRBV11-3	.	TRBJ2-1	TGTGCCAGCAGCTTAGGGAGACTAGCGGGAGACTACAATGAGCAGTTCTTC	CASSLGRLAGDYNEQFF
.	TRBV12-3/TRBV12-4	.	TRBJ1-1	TGTGCCAGCAGTCCGCGGGCTTTCTTT	CASSPRAFF
.	TRBV7-2	.	TRBJ1-4	TGTGCCAGCAGCTTACAGCGCAGAGAAAAACTGTTTTTT	CASSLQRREKLFF
.	TRBV7-9	.	TRBJ2-3	TGTGCCAGCAGCGGAGGGAACCAAGATACGCAGTATTTT	CASSGGNQDTQYF
.	TRBV7-9	.	TRBJ2-5	TGTGCCAGCAGCTTACCCGCTGCAGGGCGCCCAGAAGAGACCCAGTACTTC	CASSLPAAGRPEETQYF
.	TRBV6-5	.	TRBJ2-5	TGTGCCAGCAGTCCACTGGGCGTAGAGACCCAGTACTTC	CASSPLGVETQYF
.	TRBV6-5	.	TRBJ1-2	TGTGCCAGCAGTTACTCGAGCGGGGTTGATGGCTACACCTTC	CASSYSSGVDGYTF
TRBD2	TRBV9	.	TRBJ2-1	TGTGCCAGCAGCCCGGGACTAGCAAACAATGAGCAGTTCTTC	CASSPGLANNEQFF
.	TRBV5-6	few	TRBJ2-1	TGTGCCAGCAGCTGGTTACAGGTCACCGACAATGAGCAGTTCTTC	CASSWLQVTDNEQFF
.	TRBV11-2	once	TRBJ2-7	TGTGCCAGCACTACTCTGAGGCGGGTACCTACCTACGAGCAGTACTTC	CASTTLRRVPTYEQYF
.	TRBV5-8	.	TRBJ2-2	TGTGCCAGCAGCTTGGTCCAGGGCCCCACCGGGGAGCTGTTTTTT	CASSLVQGPTGELFF
TRBD1	TRBV7-8	.	TRBJ1-1	TGTGCCAGCAGCTTGGGGCCCGGGACAGGCTACGGTGAAGCTTTCTTT	CASSLGPGTGYGEAFF
TRBD2	TRBV7-9	.	TRBJ2-7	TGTGCCAGCAGCCACCGAGTAGCGGGGGCCTACGAGCAGTACTTC	CASSHRVAGAYEQYF
TRBD2	TRBV6-5	.	TRBJ2-7	TGTGCCAGCAGTTACCTTGGGAAGCGGGGATTCTACGAGCAGTACTTC	CASSYLGKRGFYEQYF
TRBD2	TRBV19	.	TRBJ2-3	TGTGCCAGTAGTATCTTAGCGGGAGTGGCAGATACGCAGTATTTT	CASSILAGVADTQYF
.	TRBV5-1	.	TRBJ2-2	TGCGCCATCCGGCCCTCGGAGGCCGGGGAGCTGTTTTTT	CAIRPSEAGELFF
TRBD1	TRBV3-1/TRBV3-2	.	TRBJ2-5	TGTGCCAGCAGCCAGGCAGCCCCGGGACAGGGTGTAGAGACCCAGTACTTC	CASSQAAPGQGVETQYF
.	TRBV6-4	.	TRBJ2-1	TGTGCCAGCAGCCAGGGGGAGGATTACAATGAGCAGTTCTTC	CASSQGEDYNEQFF
.	TRBV5-5	.	TRBJ2-7	TGTGCCAGCAGCTTGGGGCCCGTCTTCTACGAGCAGTACTTC	CASSLGPVFYEQYF
TRBD1	TRBV6-6	.	TRBJ2-7	TGTGCCAGCAGTTCCCCGGGACAGATTATCCGGCAGTACTTC	CASSSPGQIIRQYF
.	TRBV4-2	.	TRBJ1-6	TGTGCCAGCAGCCGAGAACCAGGCCCTTCACCCCTCCACTTT	CASSREPGPSPLHF
.	TRBV5-4	.	TRBJ2-7	TGTGCCAGCAGCTTGAGGGGGAGGGAGGGCGAGCAGTACTTC	CASSLRGREGEQYF
.	TRBV9	few	TRBJ1-1	TGTGCCAGCAGGCCCGGGACTGAAGCTTTCTTT	CASRPGTEAFF
.	TRBV2	.	TRBJ2-2	TGTGCCAGCAGTGGGAGGGGCTCTAACACCGGGGAGCTGTTTTTT	CASSGRGSNTGELFF
.	TRBV29-1	.	TRBJ1-1	TGCAGCGTTGAAGAGGGGTCCGGGGGGGCTGAAGCTTTCTTT	CSVEEGSGGAEAFF
TRBD2	TRBV3-1/TRBV3-2	.	TRBJ2-1	TGTGCCAGCACCCGGACTAGCGGGAACAATGAGCAGTTCTTC	CASTRTSGNNEQFF
TRBD1	TRBV18	.	TRBJ2-7	TGTGCCAGCTCACCTGGACAGGTGTACGAGCAGTACTTC	CASSPGQVYEQYF
TRBD1	TRBV7-8	.	TRBJ2-7	TGTGCCAGCAGCTTTGGGGACAGGGTATACGAGCAGTACTTC	CASSFGDRVYEQYF
.	TRBV6-5	few	TRBJ2-2	TGTGCCAGCAAGGGCGGGGCACCCGGGGAGCTGTTTTTT	CASKGGAPGELFF
.	TRBV6-2/TRBV6-3	.	TRBJ1-1	TGTGCCAGCAGCCCAAAGCGACAGCACACTGAAGCTTTCTTT	CASSPKRQHTEAFF
.	TRBV11-2	.	TRBJ1-1	TGTGCCAGCAGCTTAGCTGGGCCAGAGGAAGCTTTCTTT	CASSLAGPEEAFF
.	TRBV5-6	few	TRBJ1-6	TGTGCCAGCAGCTCGGACGGGGGCTCCTATAATTCACCCCTCCACTTT	CASSSDGGSYNSPLHF
TRBD1	TRBV11-2	.	TRBJ1-2	TGTGCCAGCAGCTTTTCAGGGGGCTATGGCTACACCTTC	CASSFSGGYGYTF
TRBD1	TRBV5-1	.	TRBJ2-1	TGCGCCAGCAGCTTGGTGGGGACAGCCAACAATGAGCAGTTCTTC	CASSLVGTANNEQFF
.	TRBV7-2	.	TRBJ1-5	TGTGCCAGCAGCTTAGAAGGAGTTAGCAATCAGCCCCAGCATTTT	CASSLEGVSNQPQHF
TRBD1	TRBV9	.	TRBJ1-2	TGTGCCAGCAGCCCCCGGACAGGGCTAAGTGGCTACACCTTC	CASSPRTGLSGYTF
TRBD1	TRBV5-6	once	TRBJ2-2	TGTGCCAGCAGCCGGGACAGGTCGGGTGGAAAGCTGTTTTTT	CASSRDRSGGKLFF
TRBD1	TRBV29-1	.	TRBJ2-7	TGCAGCGCTAAGACAGGGTCCCTCACCTACGAGCAGTACTTC	CSAKTGSLTYEQYF